This is a list of T cell receptor beta chains from one sample in a study of blood T cells in healthy people across ages. TCRdb passed the 5' RACE reads through MiXCR, listing each CDR3 protein once. The top ten hold under 5% of the sample, which has about 1.5 million distinct CDR3 sequences, roughly 43% seen once. The sample was blood. The receptors were sampled from a woman between 18 and 30 years old in good health. Both conserved end residues are part of each CDR3. Not every row has a clone size; where given, it reads once, few, many or a size class.

J	V	size	CDR3
TRBJ2-5	TRBV6-2/TRBV6-3	few	CASRTAGAGAILETQYF
TRBJ1-5	TRBV7-2	few	CASSLEAGRSQPQHF
TRBJ2-7	TRBV6-5	once	CASSNRWGRPSLGYEQYF
TRBJ2-1	TRBV6-2/TRBV6-3	NA	CASRDPSYNEQFF
TRBJ2-5	TRBV27	NA	CASSFSGIGETQYF
TRBJ1-2	TRBV10-3	NA	CAISESHGVDGYTF
TRBJ2-3	TRBV15	few	CATSREGTSGKRDTQYF
TRBJ1-2	TRBV4-3	NA	CASSQDFGDRVFGYTF
TRBJ1-4	TRBV20-1	NA	CSARDQGRFYEKLFF
TRBJ2-1	TRBV6-5	few	CASSSPGLVYNEQFF
TRBJ1-2	TRBV20-1	few	CSAPSVLNYGYTF
TRBJ1-1	TRBV20-1	once	CSAPGGTGGWNEAFF
TRBJ2-7	TRBV25-1	few	CASSEWRNEQYF
TRBJ2-3	TRBV7-9	few	CASSPFRDLLGPDTQYF
TRBJ2-1	TRBV12-3/TRBV12-4	few	CASRARAGGDPHEQFF